The entry below gives a single T cell receptor beta chain sequence along with its context. The specificity of this receptor is unknown. No much larger clonotype is one base removed from it; base qualities were not supplied. The CDR3, from cysteine to phenylalanine, totals 17 residues. Only the CDR3 portion is preserved as DNA: 51 bases, with reading frame beginning at the first base. Cut back by 3 bases and 3 bases, the V and J ends lie 17 bases apart. CDR1 and CDR2, per the germline V gene, are SGHTA and FQGNSA. RNA was extracted using the RNeasy kit, and about 0.45 to 1 ug of the RNA was reverse transcribed with random hexamers. The immunoSEQ multiplex PCR assay, which covers 54 Vbeta and 13 Jbeta segments, was used to amplify TCR beta CDR3 regions. Bias from PCR amplification was corrected by using a synthetic template baseline for primer optimization and for computational correction. The authors' pipeline ran thus. Reads were annotated to V, D and J genes per IMGT and analyzed with immunoSEQ Analyzer, keeping only productive sequences. To calculate clonality, Shannon entropy was normalized by log2 of the number of productive unique sequences and then subtracted from one. For each patient and control, public and private clones were evaluated within the 100 most prevalent clones. Clones were defined as Susac-specific when absent from the healthy and MS cohorts, from some 1,100 published viral clones and from other ImmuneACCESS disease sequences. Clones were called with MiXCR by TCRdb after fastp trimmed the public reads at Q25, and only in-frame beta chains were retained. Each CDR3 protein gets just one entry, which takes the most common genes and DNA from the rows behind it. The V and J calls, along with clone size, are taken from TCRdb and not from the paper's own processing. The sample has 85,000 to 120,000 distinct CDR3 sequences on record, roughly 95% of them singletons. The ten largest clonotypes hold over 0.35% of the sample.

The data were obtained in a study of CD8 T cells in Susac syndrome (dated 2019 in TCRdb). As for the study more broadly: Among the sequenced Susac syndrome patients, roughly six had clinically active disease and roughly eight were in clinical remission. At the time of blood withdrawal, Susac syndrome patients were either therapy-naive, taking corticosteroids (with some also receiving IVIg), or on IVIg alone. The clonality of the CD8+ T cell repertoire was compared across some eleven healthy donors, roughly 14 Susac syndrome patients and around 16 multiple sclerosis patients. Whether CD8+ T cell activation and differentiation in Susac syndrome was antigen driven was tested using repertoire sequencing.

What the research found in general, with its limitations: CD8+ repertoires in Susac syndrome showed clonal expansion, which was highest in CD8+ TEMRA cells and was greater in clinically active patients than in remitting patients. The study acknowledged that relatively few individuals were included in the TCR sequencing and HLA analysis. Approximately 15 Susac-specific public clones were identified in the total CD8+ repertoire, and roughly five Susac-specific public clones were identified in the CD8+ TEMRA repertoire.

Peripheral blood CD8+ and CD4+ T cells from healthy donors, Susac syndrome patients and multiple sclerosis patients were profiled using high-throughput TCR beta sequencing. Recently defined diagnostic criteria for definite or probable disease were met by the Susac syndrome patients. Bulk CD8+ and CD4+ T cells were purified magnetically by negative isolation, whereas CD8+ TEMRA cells were enriched by FACS. Blood was collected in EDTA tubes and processed within 24 hours, with PBMCs isolated through density gradient centrifugation. PBMCs intended for TCR sequencing were frozen in liquid nitrogen and were later thawed in a 37 degrees C water bath. A purity of at least 90% was achieved for sorted or isolated CD4+, CD8+ and CD8+ TEMRA cells.

Sequenced input: CD8+ T cells from PBMCs. The chain joins TRBV7-2 to TRBJ2-2; matching of 5 bases hints at TRBD1 as the D gene. The TCR comes from a human donor with Susac syndrome. The DNA sequence is as follows: TGTGCCAGCAGCTTGATCAGTGAGACAGCCTACACCGGGGAGCTGTTTTTT. It codes for CASSLISETAYTGELFF.